The 22 T cell receptor beta chains presented below share a single source sample, sequenced in a study of vaccination and CD4 T cells after COVID-19 (dated by TCRdb to between 2021 and 2023). Taken with the paper, the label for treatment or condition translates to: 10-day PBMC culture with coronavirus spike peptide pools or control peptides (ViraFEST assay). No cognate antigen is known for these TCRs. Library method: PCR. Sequencing used an Illumina iSeq 100. DNA from cultured CD4+ T cells was subjected to TCR sequencing with the Oncomine TCR Beta short-read assay at the Johns Hopkins FTIC core. TCRdb reanalyzed the raw reads on its own, using fastp at Q25 for trimming and MiXCR for clone calling, and kept in-frame beta chains. CDR3 protein sequences are deduplicated, and each keeps its most common genes and DNA. Counted in this sample were around 21,000 distinct CDR3 sequences; around 50% of them appeared once. The biggest ten clones account for around 9% of the sample.

Specimen: CD4+ T cells from blood, cultured in vitro. The receptors shown here come from a human donor who had recovered from COVID-19.

The chain has TRBV27 and TRBJ1-2; D unresolved. Germline assignment: CDR1 MNHEY and CDR2 SMNVEV (reference sequence). CDR3 length: 14 residues. V lost 2 bases and J lost 8, with 15 bases in between. The CDR3 here is CASSLTKGILGYTF. In DNA form, the CDR3 reads TGTGCCAGCAGTTTAACAAAAGGCATCTTAGGCTACACCTTC.

This clonotype has more than one count but fewer than ten. This chain connects TRBV6-1 to TRBJ1-4; D is uncertain. V was pared by 5 bases and J by 5 bases, with 9 bases between. CDR3 length equals 13 residues. Germline CDR1 reads MNHNS; CDR2 reads SASEGT. The CDR3, as DNA: TGTGCCAGCAGTCTTGAGGCGAATGAAAAACTGTTTTTT. Translated, it gives CASSLEANEKLFF.

This clonotype was counted between two and nine times. The gene calls are TRBV27 and TRBJ2-1; 11 positions match TRBD2. This CDR3 has 16 amino acids. Germline V gene sequence: CDR1 MNHEY, CDR2 SMNVEV (reference sequence). V was pared by 10 bases and J by 8 bases, with 16 bases of the junction left unmatched. In DNA form, the CDR3 reads TGTGCCACCAAGGAAGTAAGACTAGCGGGGTCGGATGAGCAGTTCTTC. Translated: CATKEVRLAGSDEQFF.

The rearrangement uses TRBV5-4 and TRBJ1-6; D ambiguous. The CDR3 runs 17 residues. V was clipped by 4 bases and J by 3 bases, with 17 bases between them. The germline V gene has CDR1 SGHNT and CDR2 YYREEE (reference sequence). CDR3 coding DNA: TGTGCCAGCAGCCTACGCCCCGGATCCGGCTATAATTCACCCCTCCACTTT. It encodes CASSLRPGSGYNSPLHF.

The chain combines TRBV6-1 with TRBJ2-7; 8 nucleotides line up with TRBD2. The germline gives CDR1 MNHNS, CDR2 SASEGT. The CDR3 contains 15 residues. The V and J ends lost 6 bases and 3 bases, in that order; junction bases with no gene match: 10. CDR3 amino acids: CASRNPGSGSYEQYF. The CDR3, as DNA: TGTGCCAGCAGAAACCCAGGCAGCGGGAGCTACGAGCAGTACTTC.

The gene calls are TRBV19 and TRBJ1-1, with D possibly matching TRBD1 (5 bases). Trimming shortened V by 2 bases and J by 5 bases, and 15 bases separated the two germline ends. Germline V CDR1 and CDR2: LNHDA, SQIVND (reference sequence). CDR3 length: 15 residues. The CDR3 loop reads CASSIIDRARTEAFF. The DNA of the CDR3 is TGTGCCAGTAGTATAATCGACAGAGCGAGGACTGAAGCTTTCTTT.

The rearrangement joins TRBV7-9 to TRBJ1-1; D is possibly TRBD1 (5 bases). The V end was cut by 1 base, the J end by 5 bases, with 17 bases between. The germline V gene has CDR1 SEHNR and CDR2 FQNEAQ (reference sequence). The CDR3 consists of 16 residues. Here the CDR3 reads CASSLGSMGVWTEAFF. The CDR3 nucleotides are TGTGCCAGCAGCTTAGGTTCTATGGGGGTTTGGACTGAAGCTTTCTTT.

In its sample, this clonotype was seen a few times. The gene calls are TRBV27 and TRBJ1-5; D is perhaps TRBD1 (5 bases). V lost 4 bases to trimming and J lost 2 bases, with 6 bases between them. Germline V gene lookup returns CDR1 MNHEY and CDR2 SMNVEV (reference sequence). The CDR3 runs 13 residues. CDR3 in amino acids: CASSSRGNQPQHF. The CDR3 bases are TGTGCCAGCAGTTCCAGGGGCAATCAGCCCCAGCATTTT.

The gene calls are TRBV7-2 and TRBJ1-5; 8 bases fit TRBD1. V lost 5 bases to trimming and J lost 6 bases; unmatched junction nucleotides: 9. The germline gives CDR1 SGHTA, CDR2 FQGNSA. This CDR3 has 15 amino acids. CDR3 sequence (DNA): TGTGCCAGCAGCGCCCGGCAGGGGGCTGGTCAGCCCCAGCATTTT. Translated, it gives CASSARQGAGQPQHF.

The chain joins TRBV19 to TRBJ2-5, with 7 nucleotides matching TRBD1. CDR1 is LNHDA, CDR2 SQIVND, per germline (reference sequence). V lost 3 bases to trimming and J lost 4 bases; unmatched junction nucleotides: 8. This CDR3 has 15 residues. The CDR3 nucleotides read TGTGCCAGTAGTATGGGTGACAGGGCGGGAGAGACCCAGTACTTC. It specifies CASSMGDRAGETQYF.

This clonotype was seen more than once but under ten times. The V and J genes are TRBV6-1 and TRBJ1-6; 9 nucleotides line up with TRBD1. The CDR3 length is 15 residues. The junction had 1 base not matched to a gene; V was cut back by 1 base and J by 6 bases. CDR1 is MNHNS, CDR2 SASEGT, per germline. This CDR3 reads CASSEGTGVNSPLHF. DNA of the CDR3: TGTGCCAGCAGTGAAGGGACAGGGGTTAATTCACCCCTCCACTTT.

The chain employs TRBV6-1 and TRBJ1-5; tentative D call: TRBD1 (5 bases). Germline-derived CDR1 and CDR2 are MNHNS and SASEGT. The CDR3 contains 15 residues. Trimming cost V 7 bases and J 1 base, with 14 bases left between them. The DNA for the CDR3 is TGTGCCAGCAAACAAGGGGCCACGAGCAATCAGCCCCAGCATTTT. Translation gives CASKQGATSNQPQHF.

V is TRBV28 and J is TRBJ1-5; perhaps TRBD1 as D (5 bases). The CDR3 spans 15 residues. The V gene lost 3 bases and the J gene lost 0 bases, with 9 bases spanning the gap. CDR1 is MDHEN and CDR2 is SYDVKM in the germline V gene. The CDR3 DNA is TGTGCCAGCAGTTTTCTAGGGGATAGCAATCAGCCCCAGCATTTT. This encodes CASSFLGDSNQPQHF. Combining the CDR3 with reference TRBV28 and TRBJ1-5 gives the whole variable domain DVKVTQSSRYLVKRTGEKVFLECVQDMDHENMFWYRQDPGLGLRLIYFSYDVKMKEKGDIPEGYSVSREKKERFSLILESASTNQTSMYLCASSFLGDSNQPQHFGDGTRLSIL.

The CDR3 coding sequence is TGCAGTGCGGGGGACTTGGGCATTCAGTACTTC. Its translation: CSAGDLGIQYF. The J gene is TRBJ2-4, the V gene TRBV20-1; tentatively, D is TRBD2 (6 bases). V lost 6 bases to trimming and J lost 9 bases, with 12 bases between them. Germline-derived CDR1 and CDR2 are DFQATT and SNEGSKA (reference sequence). This CDR3 region has 11 residues.

V and J are TRBV19 and TRBJ2-7; 10 bases map to TRBD2. CDR1 is LNHDA and CDR2 is SQIVND in the germline V gene (reference sequence). V lost 4 bases and J lost 3; bases outside the gene matches: 6. The CDR3 extends over 15 amino acids. In DNA form, the CDR3 reads TGTGCCAGTAGTAGAACCGGGACTAGCGTCTACGAGCAGTACTTC. Translating it yields CASSRTGTSVYEQYF. Drawing the rest from reference TRBV19 and TRBJ2-7, the complete variable domain is DGGITQSPKYLFRKEGQNVTLSCEQNLNHDAMYWYRQDPGQGLRLIYYSQIVNDFQKGDIAEGYSVSREKKESFPLTVTSAQKNPTAFYLCASSRTGTSVYEQYFGPGTRLTVT.

This clonotype was seen a few times. The chain joins TRBV7-2 to TRBJ2-7; D unclear. This CDR3 has 14 residues. The germline gives CDR1 SGHTA, CDR2 FQGNSA. The germline V and J ends were trimmed by 0 bases and 2 bases, with 8 bases remaining between them. CDR3 sequence: CASSLAGSPYEQYF. CDR3 DNA: TGTGCCAGCAGCTTAGCTGGCAGTCCCTACGAGCAGTACTTC.

Written as DNA, the CDR3 is TGTGCCAGCAGTGGGGACAGGGGGCCTTATCAGCCCCAGCATTTT. Translating it yields CASSGDRGPYQPQHF. This rearrangement joins TRBV12-3 or TRBV12-4 to TRBJ1-5; TRBD1 aligns across 12 bases. The J segment lost 5 bases and the V segment lost 5 bases, leaving 4 bases of the junction unmatched. The CDR3 spans 15 residues.

This clonotype turned up a few times. This chain uses TRBV15 with TRBJ1-3; D gene ambiguous. V lost 0 bases, J lost 4 bases, and 10 bases lay in between. This CDR3 is built from 15 residues. Germline CDR1 and CDR2: LNHNV and YYDKDF (reference sequence). CDR3 in DNA: TGTGCCACCAGCAGAGATCAAGGCTCCGGAAACACCATATATTTT. This encodes CATSRDQGSGNTIYF.

The chain employs TRBV19 and TRBJ1-3, with D uncertain. Germline values: CDR1 LNHDA, CDR2 SQIVND (reference sequence). V lost 6 bases to trimming and J lost 5 bases, with 17 bases between them. The CDR3 has 15 residues. This CDR3 is CASSGESPIRNTIYF. CDR3 sequence (DNA): TGTGCCAGTAGCGGAGAATCCCCGATTCGAAACACCATATATTTT.

The chain links TRBV11-2 to TRBJ2-7, with a weak D call TRBD1 (6 bases). Looked up from germline, CDR1 is SGHAT and CDR2 is FQNNGV. V was clipped by 2 bases and J by 0 bases, with 11 bases between them. This CDR3 has 15 amino acids. CDR3 nucleotide sequence: TGTGCCAGCAGCTTAAGGACAGTCGGCTCCTACGAGCAGTACTTC. This codes for CASSLRTVGSYEQYF. The complete variable domain, with remaining parts taken from reference TRBV11-2 and TRBJ2-7, reads EAGVAQSPRYKIIEKRQSVAFWCNPISGHATLYWYQQILGQGPKLLIQFQNNGVVDDSQLPKDRFSAERLKGVDSTLKIQPAKLEDSAVYLCASSLRTVGSYEQYFGPGTRLTVT.

This clonotype has just a few counts. This rearrangement joins TRBV10-3 to TRBJ1-5; no definite D call. CDR1 is ENHRY, CDR2 SYGVKD, per germline. The CDR3 runs 13 residues. The V end was cut by 4 bases, the J end by 0 bases, with 4 bases between. The CDR3 spells CAISVASNQPQHF. CDR3 in DNA: TGTGCCATCAGTGTGGCTAGCAATCAGCCCCAGCATTTT.

V is TRBV19 and J is TRBJ2-1; 9 nucleotides line up with TRBD1. Trimming took 2 bases from V and 9 from J; bases not matched to a gene: 14. The CDR3 loop spans 17 amino acids. Germline V gene sequence: CDR1 LNHDA, CDR2 SQIVND (reference sequence). Here the CDR3 reads CASSILSGQGERAEQFF. The CDR3 DNA reads as TGTGCCAGTAGTATACTGTCGGGACAGGGTGAACGGGCTGAGCAGTTCTTC.